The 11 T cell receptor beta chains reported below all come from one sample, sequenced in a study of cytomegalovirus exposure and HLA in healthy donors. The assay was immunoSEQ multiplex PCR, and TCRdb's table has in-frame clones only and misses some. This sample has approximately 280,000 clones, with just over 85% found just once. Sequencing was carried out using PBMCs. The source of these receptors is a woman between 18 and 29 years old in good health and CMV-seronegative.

For the CDR3, the DNA is TGTGCCAGCGGGGCCTATACCCACAGGGTCTCCGGTGAAAAACTGTTTTTT. Translation: CASGAYTHRVSGEKLFF. This chain uses TRBV5-4 with TRBJ1-4; D perhaps matches TRBD1 (6 bases). The germline gives CDR1 SGHNT, CDR2 YYREEE (reference sequence). The CDR3 is 17 amino acids. Deletions cut 7 bases from V and 7 bases from J, with 26 bases between.

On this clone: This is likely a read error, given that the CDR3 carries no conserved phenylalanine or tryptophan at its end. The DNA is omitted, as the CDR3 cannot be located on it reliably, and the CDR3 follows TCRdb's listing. The CDR3 is CSLSGGYRN. This chain joins TRBV29-1 and TRBJ2-3; the table's D call TRBD2 went unverified against the DNA. CDR1 is SQVTM and CDR2 is ANQGSEA in the germline V gene. Counting both end residues, the CDR3 totals 9 amino acids.

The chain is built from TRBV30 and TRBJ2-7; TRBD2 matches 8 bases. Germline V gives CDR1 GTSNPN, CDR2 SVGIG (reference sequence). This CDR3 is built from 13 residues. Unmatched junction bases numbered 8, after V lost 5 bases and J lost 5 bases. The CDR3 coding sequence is TGTGCCTGGGCTAGCGGCGGGAGGAACGAGCAGTACTTC. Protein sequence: CAWASGGRNEQYF.

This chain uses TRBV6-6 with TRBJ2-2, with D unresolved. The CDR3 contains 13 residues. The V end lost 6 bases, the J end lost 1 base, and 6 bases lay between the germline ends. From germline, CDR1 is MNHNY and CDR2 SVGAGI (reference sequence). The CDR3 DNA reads TGTGCCAGCAGATCACAGAACACCGGGGAGCTGTTTTTT. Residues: CASRSQNTGELFF.

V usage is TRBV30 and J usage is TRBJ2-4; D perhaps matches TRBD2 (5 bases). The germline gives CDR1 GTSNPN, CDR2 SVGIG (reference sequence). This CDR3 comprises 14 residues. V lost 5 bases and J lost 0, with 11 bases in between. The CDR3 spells CAWGKDLAKNIQYF. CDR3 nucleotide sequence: TGTGCCTGGGGGAAGGACTTAGCCAAAAACATTCAGTACTTC.

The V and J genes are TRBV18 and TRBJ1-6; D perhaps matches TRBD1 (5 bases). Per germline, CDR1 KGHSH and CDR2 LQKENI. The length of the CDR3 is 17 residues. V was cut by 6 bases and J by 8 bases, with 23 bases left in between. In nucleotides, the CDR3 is TGTGCCAGCTCTCCCATCGGGGGTACGGGCTCGGATTCACCCCTCCACTTT. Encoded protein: CASSPIGGTGSDSPLHF. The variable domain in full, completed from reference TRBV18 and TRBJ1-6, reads NAGVMQNPRHLVRRRGQEARLRCSPMKGHSHVYWYRQLPEEGLKFMVYLQKENIIDESGMPKERFSAEFPKEGPSILRIQQVVRGDSAAYFCASSPIGGTGSDSPLHFGNGTRLTVT.

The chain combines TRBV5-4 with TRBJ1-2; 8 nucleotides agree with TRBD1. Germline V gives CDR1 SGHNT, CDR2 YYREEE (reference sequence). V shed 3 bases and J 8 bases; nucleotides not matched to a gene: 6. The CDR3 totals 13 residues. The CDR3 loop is CASSSRTGLGYTF. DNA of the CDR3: TGTGCCAGCAGCTCGAGGACAGGGTTGGGCTACACCTTC.

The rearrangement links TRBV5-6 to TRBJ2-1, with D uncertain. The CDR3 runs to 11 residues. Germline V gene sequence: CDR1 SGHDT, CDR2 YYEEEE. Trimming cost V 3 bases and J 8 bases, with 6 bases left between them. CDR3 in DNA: TGTGCCAGCAGCTCTTACTATGAGCAGTTCTTC. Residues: CASSSYYEQFF.

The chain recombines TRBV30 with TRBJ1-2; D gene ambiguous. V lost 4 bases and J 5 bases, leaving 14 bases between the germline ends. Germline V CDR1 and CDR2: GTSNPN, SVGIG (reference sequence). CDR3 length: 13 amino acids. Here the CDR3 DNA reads TGTGCCTGGACCCGCGGGATCGCTTATGGCTACACCTTC. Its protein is CAWTRGIAYGYTF.

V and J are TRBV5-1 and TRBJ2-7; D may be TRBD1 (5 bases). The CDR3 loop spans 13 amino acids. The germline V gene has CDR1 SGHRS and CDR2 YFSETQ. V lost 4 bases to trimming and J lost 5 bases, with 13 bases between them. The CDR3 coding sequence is TGCGCCAGCAGCGTCAGGGTATGGGACGAGCAGTACTTC. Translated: CASSVRVWDEQYF.

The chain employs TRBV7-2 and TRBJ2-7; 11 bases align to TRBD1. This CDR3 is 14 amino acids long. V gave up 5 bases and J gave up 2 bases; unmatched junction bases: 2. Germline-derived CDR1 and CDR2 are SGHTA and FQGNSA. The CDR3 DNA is TGTGCCAGCAGCGTGGGACAGGGGGCCTACGAGCAGTACTTC. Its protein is CASSVGQGAYEQYF.